The clone carrying this TCR beta chain was found a few times. Its specificity is unknown. Vbeta (60) and Jbeta (13) primers were used in the PCR. Here immunoSEQ multiplex PCR was the method, and the copy in TCRdb shows in-frame clones only, minus some. The sample lists roughly 170,000 clones; 75% to 85% were seen once. These data come from a study of cytomegalovirus exposure and HLA in healthy donors. Study results and limitations: Among TCR beta chains, those listed as cytomegalovirus-associated numbered fewer than 200. In a later analysis, at a false discovery rate of 0.05, over 15,000 TCR beta sequences were associated with HLA alleles.

This CDR3 is built from 16 residues. CDR1 is WNHNN and CDR2 is SYGVQD in the germline V gene (reference sequence). Losses at the gene ends were 2 bases for V and 1 base for J; bases not matched to a gene: 6. V gene TRBV10-1 combines with J gene TRBJ2-3, with TRBD2 matching 7 bases. The clonotype was recovered from a girl under 10 years old in good health and CMV-seropositive. The specimen sequenced was PBMCs. DNA of the CDR3: TGCGCCAGCAGTGAGCGGGACGGGAGGCGCACAGATACGCAGTATTTT. It yields the protein CASSERDGRRTDTQYF.